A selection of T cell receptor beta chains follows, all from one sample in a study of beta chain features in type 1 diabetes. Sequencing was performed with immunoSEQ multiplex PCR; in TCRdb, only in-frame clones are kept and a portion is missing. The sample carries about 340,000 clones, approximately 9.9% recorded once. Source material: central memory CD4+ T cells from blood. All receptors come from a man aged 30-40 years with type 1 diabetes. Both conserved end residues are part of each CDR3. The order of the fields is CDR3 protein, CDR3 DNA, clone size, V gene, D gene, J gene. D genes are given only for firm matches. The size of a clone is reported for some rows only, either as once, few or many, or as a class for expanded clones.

CDR3 protein: CASRHTQVQDRGHEQYF; CDR3 DNA: TGTGCCAGCAGACATACACAGGTCCAGGACAGGGGCCACGAGCAGTACTTC; clone size: .; V gene: TRBV5-5; D gene: TRBD1; J gene: TRBJ2-7
CDR3 protein: CAIWDNFNTEAFF; CDR3 DNA: TGTGCCATCTGGGACAATTTTAACACTGAAGCTTTCTTT; clone size: few; V gene: TRBV10-3; D gene: .; J gene: TRBJ1-1
CDR3 protein: CASSLRRGQIGTYTF; CDR3 DNA: TGTGCCAGCAGTCTTCGGCGGGGGCAGATCGGGACTTACACCTTC; clone size: few; V gene: TRBV7-2; D gene: .; J gene: TRBJ1-2
CDR3 protein: CASTRGQSGNQPQHF; CDR3 DNA: TGTGCCAGCACCCGAGGACAATCGGGCAATCAGCCCCAGCATTTT; clone size: many; V gene: TRBV2; D gene: .; J gene: TRBJ1-5
CDR3 protein: CASSLGTAQETQYF; CDR3 DNA: TGTGCCAGTAGCCTGGGGACCGCACAAGAGACCCAGTACTTC; clone size: .; V gene: TRBV19; D gene: .; J gene: TRBJ2-5
CDR3 protein: CASSPHGTGGEQYF; CDR3 DNA: TGTGCCAGCAGCCCGCACGGGACAGGGGGCGAGCAGTACTTC; clone size: few; V gene: TRBV7-2; D gene: TRBD1; J gene: TRBJ2-7
CDR3 protein: CAAGSGTYEQYF; CDR3 DNA: TGTGCCGCGGGTAGCGGGACCTACGAGCAGTACTTC; clone size: .; V gene: TRBV6-5; D gene: TRBD2; J gene: TRBJ2-7
CDR3 protein: CASSVRGQGANEQFF; CDR3 DNA: TGTGCCAGCAGCGTAAGGGGACAGGGGGCGAATGAGCAGTTCTTC; clone size: few; V gene: TRBV9; D gene: TRBD1; J gene: TRBJ2-1
CDR3 protein: CAISGDRALVF; CDR3 DNA: TGTGCCATCAGTGGGGACAGGGCCCTCGTCTTC; clone size: .; V gene: TRBV10-3; D gene: TRBD1; J gene: TRBJ1-2
CDR3 protein: CASSKVGGAHNTGELFF; CDR3 DNA: TGTGCCAGCAGCAAAGTAGGGGGGGCACATAACACCGGGGAGCTGTTTTTT; clone size: .; V gene: TRBV21-1; D gene: .; J gene: TRBJ2-2
CDR3 protein: CASSPPRDRGPESVIQYF; CDR3 DNA: TGTGCCAGCTCACCACCAAGAGACAGGGGGCCAGAGTCAGTCATTCAGTACTTC; clone size: many; V gene: TRBV18; D gene: TRBD1; J gene: TRBJ2-4
CDR3 protein: CASSTDRGGDTEAFF; CDR3 DNA: TGCGCCAGCAGCACGGACAGGGGAGGGGACACTGAAGCTTTCTTT; clone size: .; V gene: TRBV5-1; D gene: TRBD1; J gene: TRBJ1-1
CDR3 protein: CASSPRDRVGGTEAFF; CDR3 DNA: TGTGCCAGCTCACCAAGGGACAGGGTGGGCGGCACTGAAGCTTTCTTT; clone size: few; V gene: TRBV18; D gene: TRBD1; J gene: TRBJ1-1
CDR3 protein: CASSQAIAGGYEQYF; CDR3 DNA: TGTGCCAGCAGCCAAGCGATAGCGGGGGGATACGAGCAGTACTTC; clone size: few; V gene: TRBV4-2; D gene: TRBD2; J gene: TRBJ2-7
CDR3 protein: CASSLPQPGQVNGYTF; CDR3 DNA: TGTGCCAGCAGTTTACCCCAACCGGGACAGGTCAATGGCTACACCTTC; clone size: .; V gene: TRBV28; D gene: TRBD1; J gene: TRBJ1-2
CDR3 protein: CASSSGTGVSINSPLHF; CDR3 DNA: TGTGCCAGTTCCTCCGGGACAGGGGTCTCAATTAATTCACCCCTCCACTTT; clone size: .; V gene: TRBV19; D gene: TRBD1; J gene: TRBJ1-6
CDR3 protein: CATQSIAGGSPGTQYF; CDR3 DNA: TGTGCCACTCAATCGATAGCGGGGGGCTCCCCGGGGACCCAGTACTTC; clone size: .; V gene: TRBV28; D gene: TRBD2; J gene: TRBJ2-5
CDR3 protein: CAWSVRAGEAFF; CDR3 DNA: TGTGCCTGGAGTGTACGGGCAGGAGAAGCTTTCTTT; clone size: .; V gene: TRBV30; D gene: .; J gene: TRBJ1-1
CDR3 protein: CASSETYSNQPQHF; CDR3 DNA: TGTGCCAGCAGTGAAACATATAGCAATCAGCCCCAGCATTTT; clone size: few; V gene: TRBV2; D gene: .; J gene: TRBJ1-5
CDR3 protein: CASSPRDRLDTGELFF; CDR3 DNA: TGTGCCAGCAGCCCCCGGGACAGGTTGGACACCGGGGAGCTGTTTTTT; clone size: .; V gene: TRBV7-8; D gene: TRBD1; J gene: TRBJ2-2